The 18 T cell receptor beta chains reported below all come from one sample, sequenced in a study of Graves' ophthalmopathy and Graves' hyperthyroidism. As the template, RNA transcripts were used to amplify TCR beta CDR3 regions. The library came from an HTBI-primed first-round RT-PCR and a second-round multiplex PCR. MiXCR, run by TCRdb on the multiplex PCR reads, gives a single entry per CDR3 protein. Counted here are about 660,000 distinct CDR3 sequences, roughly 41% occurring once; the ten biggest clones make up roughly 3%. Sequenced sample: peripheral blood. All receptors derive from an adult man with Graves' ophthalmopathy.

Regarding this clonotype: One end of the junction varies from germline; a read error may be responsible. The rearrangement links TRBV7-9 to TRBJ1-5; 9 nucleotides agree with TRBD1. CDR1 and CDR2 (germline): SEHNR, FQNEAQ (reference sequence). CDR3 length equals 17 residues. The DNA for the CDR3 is TGTGCCAGCAGCTCCCACAGGGGGCGAGGGCCGGGACAGCGCCAGCATTTT. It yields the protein CASSSHRGRGPGQRQHF.

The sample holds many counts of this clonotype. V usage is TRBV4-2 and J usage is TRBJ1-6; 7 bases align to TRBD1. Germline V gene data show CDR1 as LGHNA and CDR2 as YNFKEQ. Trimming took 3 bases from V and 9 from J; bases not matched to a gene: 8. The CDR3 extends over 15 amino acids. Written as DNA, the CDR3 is TGTGCCAGCAGCCACGAAGACAGGGAAGCTTCACCCCTCCACTTT. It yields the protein CASSHEDREASPLHF.

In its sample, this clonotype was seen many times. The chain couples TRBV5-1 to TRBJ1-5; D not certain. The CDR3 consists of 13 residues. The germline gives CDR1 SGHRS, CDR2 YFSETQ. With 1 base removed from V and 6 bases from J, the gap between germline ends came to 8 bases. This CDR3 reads CASSLPGTQPQHF. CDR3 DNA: TGCGCCAGCAGCTTGCCAGGTACTCAGCCCCAGCATTTT.

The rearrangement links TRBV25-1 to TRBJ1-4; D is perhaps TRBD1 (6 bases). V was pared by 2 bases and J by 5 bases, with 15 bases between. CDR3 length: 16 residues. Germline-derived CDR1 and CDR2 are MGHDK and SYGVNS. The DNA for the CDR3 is TGTGCCAGCAGTGAACGGGAGGGGGACACGAATGAAAAACTGTTTTTT. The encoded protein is CASSEREGDTNEKLFF.

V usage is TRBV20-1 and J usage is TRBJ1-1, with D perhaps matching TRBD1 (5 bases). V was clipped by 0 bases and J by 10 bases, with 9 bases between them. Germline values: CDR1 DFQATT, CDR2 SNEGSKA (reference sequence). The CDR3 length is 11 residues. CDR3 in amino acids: CSAREGTRAFF. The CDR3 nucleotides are TGCAGTGCTAGAGAGGGGACTCGAGCTTTCTTT.

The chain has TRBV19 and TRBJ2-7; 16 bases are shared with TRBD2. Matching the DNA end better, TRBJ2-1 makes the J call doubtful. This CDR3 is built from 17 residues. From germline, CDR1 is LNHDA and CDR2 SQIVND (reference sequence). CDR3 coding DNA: TGTGCCAGTAGTCCTTGGGGACTAGCGGGAGGGCCTAATGAGCAGTTCTTC. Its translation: CASSPWGLAGGPNEQFF.

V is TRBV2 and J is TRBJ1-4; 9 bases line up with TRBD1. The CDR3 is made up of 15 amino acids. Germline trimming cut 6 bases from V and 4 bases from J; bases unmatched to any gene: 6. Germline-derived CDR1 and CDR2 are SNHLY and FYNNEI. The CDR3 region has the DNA TGTGCCAGCAGCGGACAGGGGCTCCTTAATGAAAAACTGTTTTTT. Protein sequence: CASSGQGLLNEKLFF.

In DNA, the CDR3 is TGTGCCAGTAGTATTGCTGGGACAGTAGTCTACGAGCAGTACTTC. Protein: CASSIAGTVVYEQYF. The chain joins TRBV19 to TRBJ2-7; TRBD1 aligns across 7 bases. The junction had 8 bases not matched to a gene; V was cut back by 3 bases and J by 3 bases. The CDR3 length is 15 residues. The V gene's germline CDR1 is LNHDA and CDR2 SQIVND (reference sequence).

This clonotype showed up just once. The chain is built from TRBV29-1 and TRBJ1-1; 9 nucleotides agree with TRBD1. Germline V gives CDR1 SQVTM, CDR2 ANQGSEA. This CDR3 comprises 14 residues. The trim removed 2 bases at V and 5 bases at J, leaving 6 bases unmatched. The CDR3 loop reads CSVEKTGGGTEAFF. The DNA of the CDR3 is TGCAGCGTTGAAAAGACAGGGGGGGGGACTGAAGCTTTCTTT.

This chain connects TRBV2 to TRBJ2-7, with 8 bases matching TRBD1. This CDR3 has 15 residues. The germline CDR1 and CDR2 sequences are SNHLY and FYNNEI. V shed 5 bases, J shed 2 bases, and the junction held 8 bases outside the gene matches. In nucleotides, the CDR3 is TGTGCCAGCAGTTTGCCGGGACAGGCAACCTACGAGCAGTACTTC. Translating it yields CASSLPGQATYEQYF.

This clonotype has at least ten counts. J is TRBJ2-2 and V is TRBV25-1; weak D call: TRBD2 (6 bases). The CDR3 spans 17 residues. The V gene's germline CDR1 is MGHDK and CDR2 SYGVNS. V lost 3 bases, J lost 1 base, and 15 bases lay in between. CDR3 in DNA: TGTGCCAGCAGTGATAATCCCGGGACTGAGAACACCGGGGAGCTGTTTTTT. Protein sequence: CASSDNPGTENTGELFF.

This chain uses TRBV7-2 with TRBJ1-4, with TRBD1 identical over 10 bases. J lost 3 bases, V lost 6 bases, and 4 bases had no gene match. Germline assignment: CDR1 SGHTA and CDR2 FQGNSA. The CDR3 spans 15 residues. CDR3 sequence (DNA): TGTGCCAGCAGGCAGGACAGGGGGGCTAATGAAAAACTGTTTTTT. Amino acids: CASRQDRGANEKLFF.

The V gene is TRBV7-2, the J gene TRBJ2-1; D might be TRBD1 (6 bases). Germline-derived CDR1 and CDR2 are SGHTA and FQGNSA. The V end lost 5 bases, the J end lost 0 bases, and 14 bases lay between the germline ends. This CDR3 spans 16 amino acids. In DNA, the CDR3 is TGTGCCAGCAGCAATACAGGGTACCGCTCCTACAATGAGCAGTTCTTC. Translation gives CASSNTGYRSYNEQFF.

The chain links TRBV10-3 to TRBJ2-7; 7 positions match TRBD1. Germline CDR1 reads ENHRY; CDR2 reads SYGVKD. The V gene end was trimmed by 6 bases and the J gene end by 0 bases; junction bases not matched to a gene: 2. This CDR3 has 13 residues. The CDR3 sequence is CAIRAGGSYEQYF. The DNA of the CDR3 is TGTGCCATCAGGGCAGGGGGCTCCTACGAGCAGTACTTC.

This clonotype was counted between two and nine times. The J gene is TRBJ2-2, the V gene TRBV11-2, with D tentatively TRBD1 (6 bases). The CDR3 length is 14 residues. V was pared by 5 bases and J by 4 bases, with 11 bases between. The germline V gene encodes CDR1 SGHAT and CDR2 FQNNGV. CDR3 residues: CASSQGRGTGELFF. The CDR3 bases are TGTGCCAGCAGCCAGGGCAGGGGCACCGGGGAGCTGTTTTTT.

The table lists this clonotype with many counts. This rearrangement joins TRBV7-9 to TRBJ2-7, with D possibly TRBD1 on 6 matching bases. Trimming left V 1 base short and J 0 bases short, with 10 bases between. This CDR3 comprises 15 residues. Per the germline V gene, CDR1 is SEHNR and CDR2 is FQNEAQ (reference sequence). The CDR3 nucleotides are TGTGCCAGCAGCTTAGTCCAGGGGTCCTCCTACGAGCAGTACTTC. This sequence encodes CASSLVQGSSYEQYF.

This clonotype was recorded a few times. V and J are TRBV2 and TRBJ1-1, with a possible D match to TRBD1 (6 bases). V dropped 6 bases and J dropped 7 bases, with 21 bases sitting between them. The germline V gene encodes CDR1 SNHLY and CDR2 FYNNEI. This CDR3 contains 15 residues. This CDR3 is CASSQIQDRLVEAFF. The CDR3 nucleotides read TGTGCCAGCAGCCAGATTCAAGACAGGTTAGTTGAAGCTTTCTTT.

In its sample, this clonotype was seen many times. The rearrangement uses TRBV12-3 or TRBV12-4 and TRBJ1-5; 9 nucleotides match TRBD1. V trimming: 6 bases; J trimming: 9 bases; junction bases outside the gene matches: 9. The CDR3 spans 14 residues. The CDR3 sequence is CASREGQGPGPQHF. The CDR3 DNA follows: TGTGCCAGCAGGGAGGGACAGGGCCCAGGGCCCCAGCATTTT.